The 14 T cell receptor beta chains listed next were all sequenced from one sample in a study of T cell responses to AZD1222 COVID-19 vaccine. The repertoire was sequenced with immunoSEQ multiplex PCR; TCRdb's copy has only in-frame clones and lacks some. The sample holds tens of thousands of clones, roughly 90% seen once. Source: peripheral blood, taken on day 0 of AZD1222 vaccination. Every receptor here comes from an adult in good health.

The sample holds one count of this clone. The chain joins TRBV19 to TRBJ1-2, with unresolved D. V was clipped by 3 bases and J by 4 bases, with 12 bases between them. The length of the CDR3 is 14 residues. Looked up from germline, CDR1 is LNHDA and CDR2 is SQIVND (reference sequence). In DNA form, the CDR3 reads TGTGCCAGTAGTATTTTTATCGGATTCTATGGCTACACCTTC. Its protein product is CASSIFIGFYGYTF.

The chain couples TRBV12-3 or TRBV12-4 to TRBJ2-1, with D maybe TRBD2 (5 bases). The V gene lost 5 bases and the J gene lost 12 bases, with 14 bases spanning the gap. The CDR3 sequence is 12 residues long. CDR3 amino acids: CASSPVRTLQFF. In nucleotides, the CDR3 is TGTGCCAGCAGTCCCGTCCGGACTTTGCAGTTCTTC.

The V call is TRBV7-2, the J call TRBJ2-7; possible D gene TRBD1, 6 bases. V lost 6 bases, J lost 7 bases, and 22 bases lay in between. The germline V gene has CDR1 SGHTA and CDR2 FQGNSA. The CDR3 sequence is 15 residues long. CDR3 DNA sequence: TGTGCCAGCAGATACCCGGGACACAGGGCCGGGGAGCAGTACTTC. This translates into CASRYPGHRAGEQYF.

This chain links TRBV25-1 with TRBJ1-6, with a tentative D call TRBD1 (6 bases). V gave up 6 bases and J gave up 0 bases, with 9 bases separating them. The CDR3 spans 15 residues. Germline V gene data show CDR1 as MGHDK and CDR2 as SYGVNS. The CDR3, as DNA: TGTGCCAGCAGCGCGACAGGCTCCTATAATTCACCCCTCCACTTT. Translating gives CASSATGSYNSPLHF.

The chain combines TRBV29-1 with TRBJ1-1; D is unresolved. V lost 2 bases and J lost 2, with 9 bases in between. From germline, CDR1 is SQVTM and CDR2 ANQGSEA. The CDR3 runs 13 residues. Written as DNA, the CDR3 is TGCAGCGTTGAATACAGACAAAACACTGAAGCTTTCTTT. It is translated as CSVEYRQNTEAFF. The full variable domain, with the rest looked up from reference TRBV29-1 and TRBJ1-1, is SAVISQKPSRDICQRGTSLTIQCQVDSQVTMMFWYRQQPGQSLTLIATANQGSEATYESGFVIDKFPISRPNLTFSTLTVSNMSPEDSSIYLCSVEYRQNTEAFFGQGTRLTVV.

The V gene is TRBV29-1, the J gene TRBJ1-4, with unresolved D. The germline V and J ends were trimmed by 3 bases and 7 bases, with 12 bases remaining between them. This CDR3 comprises 13 residues. CDR1 and CDR2 from the germline V gene are SQVTM and ANQGSEA. CDR3 nucleotides: TGCAGCGTTGACGCGCAGGCTGGTGAAAAACTGTTTTTT. Translating gives CSVDAQAGEKLFF.

This clone was counted between two and nine times. The chain employs TRBV5-1 and TRBJ2-1; D unclear. CDR1 is SGHRS, CDR2 YFSETQ, per germline. V gave up 0 bases and J gave up 3 bases, with 13 bases separating them. This CDR3 region has 16 residues. The CDR3 region is CASSLATGGSYNEQFF. The CDR3 DNA is TGCGCCAGCAGCTTGGCTACTGGCGGTAGCTACAATGAGCAGTTCTTC.

On this clone itself: Germline and junction disagree at one end, which may indicate a read error. This rearrangement joins TRBV12-3 or TRBV12-4 to TRBJ1-2, with 7 bases that match TRBD1. The CDR3 extends over 13 amino acids. This CDR3 is CASSFEGAGLSAF. In DNA, the CDR3 is TGTGCCAGCAGTTTTGAGGGGGCAGGACTCTCCGCCTTC.

The chain uses TRBV19 and TRBJ2-1, with TRBD2 identical over 9 bases. Losses at the gene ends were 6 bases for V and 14 bases for J; bases not matched to a gene: 8. CDR1 is LNHDA and CDR2 is SQIVND in the germline V gene (reference sequence). The CDR3 spans 12 residues. The CDR3 DNA follows: TGTGCCAGTAGCGCCTTAGCGGGAGTGGAGTTCTTC. Its protein is CASSALAGVEFF.

This clone was seen only once. The chain carries TRBV7-9 and TRBJ1-1; TRBD1 matches 7 bases. The CDR3 sequence is 14 residues long. V trimming: 5 bases; J trimming: 1 base; junction bases outside the gene matches: 4. CDR1 is SEHNR and CDR2 is FQNEAQ in the germline V gene (reference sequence). The CDR3 reads CASSRQGPNTEAFF. CDR3 DNA sequence: TGTGCCAGCAGCCGACAGGGCCCGAACACTGAAGCTTTCTTT.

The gene calls are TRBV11-2 and TRBJ1-2; D is possibly TRBD1 (6 bases). The length of the CDR3 is 14 residues. V was shortened by 1 base and J by 4 bases, with 10 bases between the two germline ends. Germline lookup yields CDR1 SGHAT and CDR2 FQNNGV. The CDR3 region has the DNA TGTGCCAGCAGCTTAGGTCAAGGGGGCTATGGCTACACCTTC. Protein product: CASSLGQGGYGYTF.

The chain links TRBV19 to TRBJ2-7; 7 nucleotides match TRBD2. Trimming removed 4 bases from V and 1 base from J; junction bases left unmatched: 7. The CDR3 has 15 amino acids. The germline gives CDR1 LNHDA, CDR2 SQIVND (reference sequence). CDR3 bases: TGTGCCAGTAGTAGGACCGACGGGGGGTCCTACGAGCAGTACTTC. Protein: CASSRTDGGSYEQYF.

This chain uses TRBV5-1 with TRBJ2-2, with a tentative D call TRBD1 (5 bases). CDR3 size: 15 residues. V was cut by 5 bases and J by 0 bases, with 11 bases left in between. Per germline, CDR1 SGHRS and CDR2 YFSETQ. CDR3: CASRGMTANTGELFF. The CDR3 region has the DNA TGCGCCAGCAGAGGAATGACAGCGAACACCGGGGAGCTGTTTTTT.

This clone showed up just a few times. The chain recombines TRBV19 with TRBJ1-5; D is perhaps TRBD1 (6 bases). V dropped 10 bases and J dropped 5 bases, with 15 bases sitting between them. Germline CDR1 reads LNHDA; CDR2 reads SQIVND (reference sequence). This CDR3 region has 13 residues. The DNA of the CDR3 is TGTGCCACCCAAGGGGGGATTTATCAGCCCCAGCATTTT. Its protein product is CATQGGIYQPQHF.